These 9 T cell receptor beta chains were all obtained from the same sample, sequenced in a study of blood T cells in healthy people across ages. Through a sample-barcoded 5' primer and a J-beta primer mix, a second PCR was run for roughly 6 to 11 cycles. MiXCR, run by TCRdb on the 5' RACE reads, gives a single entry per CDR3 protein. The table lists some 1.4 million distinct CDR3 sequences, about 40% of them singletons. Sequenced: blood. These receptor sequences come from a woman under 30 in good health.

This clonotype came up a few times. J is TRBJ1-6 and V is TRBV12-3 or TRBV12-4; 10 nucleotides match TRBD1. The CDR3 runs to 14 residues. Trimming cost V 3 bases and J 12 bases; bases outside gene matches: 5. CDR3 nucleotide sequence: TGTGCCAGCAGTTTCCGGGACAGGGGAGGACCCCTCCACTTT. Translating gives CASSFRDRGGPLHF.

This clonotype was counted a few times. The CDR3 DNA reads TGCAGTGCCGGAAGCGAGATCTCCTACGAGCAGTACTTC. Translated, it gives CSAGSEISYEQYF. V usage is TRBV20-1 and J usage is TRBJ2-7, with no clear D. Germline assignment: CDR1 DFQATT and CDR2 SNEGSKA (reference sequence). The CDR3 length is 13 residues. V lost 6 bases to trimming and J lost 0 bases, with 12 bases between them.

This clonotype occurred once. The chain links TRBV7-9 to TRBJ2-7; D not resolved. The CDR3 length is 14 residues. CDR1 is SEHNR, CDR2 FQNEAQ, per germline (reference sequence). V was cut by 4 bases and J by 2 bases, with 12 bases left in between. The CDR3 reads CASSSALIPYEQYF. The CDR3, as DNA: TGTGCCAGCAGCTCCGCCCTCATCCCCTACGAGCAGTACTTC.

This clonotype has just a few counts. This chain connects TRBV11-2 to TRBJ2-5; D assignment may be TRBD1 or TRBD2 (5 bases each). The V end lost 5 bases, the J end lost 4 bases, and 17 bases lay between the germline ends. From germline, CDR1 is SGHAT and CDR2 FQNNGV. The CDR3 has 15 residues. The CDR3 reads CASSPREGSSETQYF. For the CDR3, the DNA is TGTGCCAGCAGCCCCCGAGAGGGGTCCTCAGAGACCCAGTACTTC.

The chain has TRBV21-1 and TRBJ1-2. TRBV21-1 is a pseudogene locus. The CDR3 length is 17 residues. The CDR3 loop reads CASSKVGYKRRGYGYTF. The DNA of the CDR3 is TGTGCCAGCAGCAAAGTTGGGTATAAGCGGAGGGGATATGGCTACACCTTC.

In its sample, this clonotype was seen a few times. The rearrangement links TRBV20-1 to TRBJ2-3; D unresolved. With 3 bases removed from V and 5 bases from J, the gap between germline ends came to 12 bases. Germline assignment: CDR1 DFQATT and CDR2 SNEGSKA (reference sequence). CDR3 length: 13 amino acids. CDR3 DNA sequence: TGCAGTGCTAGGGCGAGAACGGGAGATACGCAGTATTTT. It yields the protein CSARARTGDTQYF.

This clonotype turned up a few times. The rearrangement links TRBV5-1 to TRBJ2-1, with TRBD1 matching 12 bases. Germline V gives CDR1 SGHRS, CDR2 YFSETQ. The V segment lost 2 bases and the J segment 9 bases; nucleotides outside the gene matches: 6. The CDR3 runs to 15 residues. The CDR3 DNA sequence: TGCGCCAGCAGCTTCGGGACAGGGGGCTCTGGTGAGCAGTTCTTC. As protein: CASSFGTGGSGEQFF.

V gene TRBV20-1 combines with J gene TRBJ1-1, with TRBD1 matching 7 bases. Germline V gives CDR1 DFQATT, CDR2 SNEGSKA (reference sequence). J lost 4 bases, V lost 6 bases, and 11 bases had no gene match. The CDR3 spans 14 residues. DNA of the CDR3: TGCAGTGCCGGACAGGTCCGAGAGGGCACTGAAGCTTTCTTT. Its protein product is CSAGQVREGTEAFF.

This clonotype was seen only a few times. The chain is built from TRBV6-2 or TRBV6-3 and TRBJ1-2; the D gene is possibly TRBD1 (6 bases). The CDR3 contains 14 residues. Trimming shortened V by 7 bases and J by 6 bases, and 18 bases separated the two germline ends. Germline CDR1 reads MNHEY; CDR2 reads SVGEGT. Here the CDR3 DNA reads TGTGCCAGCACCAGCCAGGCCCAGGGGAATGGCTACACCTTC. Translated: CASTSQAQGNGYTF.